A selection of T cell receptor beta chains follows, all from one sample in a study of T cell responses to AZD1222 COVID-19 vaccine. Produced via immunoSEQ multiplex PCR; TCRdb's table is partial and in-frame only. The sample lists 170,000 or so clones; 87% were seen once. Material: peripheral blood, obtained on day 0 of AZD1222 vaccination. The origin of the receptors is an adult in good health. The CDR3 runs from the conserved cysteine through the conserved F or W. Fields, in order: V gene, clone size, J gene, CDR3 protein. Rows give clone size only sometimes, using once, few, many, or a class for an expanded clone.

TRBV6-4	-	TRBJ1-3	CASSDSTGLRATGNTIYF
TRBV7-8	-	TRBJ2-7	CASSLATSGQSSYEQYF
TRBV19	once	TRBJ1-6	CASRQGGNSPLHF
TRBV20-1	-	TRBJ1-2	CSAPVLEGYTF
TRBV30	-	TRBJ1-5	CAWSVPPGGGNQPQHF
TRBV24-1	-	TRBJ2-2	CATSDFRDRGSTGELFF
TRBV2	-	TRBJ1-4	CASSERGEKLFF
TRBV28	-	TRBJ1-2	CASSLGGTALYGYTF
TRBV28	-	TRBJ1-5	CASSFRGGTQPQHF
TRBV5-5	-	TRBJ2-3	CASSLWQATDTQYF
TRBV27	-	TRBJ2-7	CASRSRSGVSEQYF
TRBV2	-	TRBJ1-5	CASSRENSNQPQHF
TRBV28	-	TRBJ2-7	CASLFMRGSSYEQYF
TRBV28	-	TRBJ1-4	CASRAPTGATNEKLFF
TRBV21-1	once	TRBJ1-4	CASSKDSGVGKLFF
TRBV30	-	TRBJ1-1	CAWGTGNTEAFF
TRBV27	-	TRBJ2-7	CASSEDIPGLAGDLYEQYF
TRBV19	-	TRBJ1-1	CASSMAAGLLTEAFF
TRBV6-5	-	TRBJ1-6	CASSRLNSPLHF
TRBV11-2	few	TRBJ1-5	CASSLAGFNQPQHF
TRBV27	-	TRBJ2-1	CASVRASGSLDEQFF
TRBV5-1	-	TRBJ1-4	CASSLVVAGEGKLFF
TRBV5-5	-	TRBJ2-3	CASSLDTGLTDTQYF
TRBV7-2	-	TRBJ2-7	CASSSGLAFSYEQYF
TRBV19	-	TRBJ2-7	CASQATAGGNYEQYF
TRBV28	-	TRBJ2-7	CASTVGTYEQYF
TRBV28	-	TRBJ2-5	CASNLGGETQYF
TRBV5-1	-	TRBJ1-2	CASSYDEGRSGNYGYTF
TRBV11-2	-	TRBJ2-7	CASSSKKGTGGSDEQYF
TRBV19	-	TRBJ1-5	CASSIGVSQPQHF
TRBV2	-	TRBJ2-7	CASSDTGFSYEQYF
TRBV28	-	TRBJ1-1	CAIQGITEAFF
TRBV4-1	-	TRBJ2-1	CASHQGDKKYNEQFF
TRBV18	-	TRBJ1-3	CASSPGDSGNTIYF
TRBV18	-	TRBJ2-7	CASSRSGAYEQYF
TRBV28	-	TRBJ2-2	CASSPPGLAGGGTGELFF
TRBV5-1	-	TRBJ1-2	CASSSGLGGNYGYTF
TRBV5-1	-	TRBJ1-6	CASSFEANLPLHF